This TCR beta chain was recovered during a study of T cell responses to AZD1222 COVID-19 vaccine. Points from the study as a whole: Reportedly, nearly half the spike-specific TCRs target unmutated variant regions. The donors showed a predominance of white British ancestry and of females, with possible underestimation of clonal diversity.

Clones were sequenced by immunoSEQ multiplex PCR, and TCRdb holds only the in-frame ones, with some missing. This table holds roughly 110,000 clones, around 90% found once. Looked up from germline, CDR1 is SGHRS and CDR2 is YFSETQ. V lost 2 bases to trimming and J lost 0 bases, with 6 bases between them. The CDR3 loop spans 13 amino acids. A note on this clone: What it recognizes is unknown.

The TCR was taken from an adult in good health. The sample consisted of peripheral blood, taken on day 0 of AZD1222 vaccination. The V call is TRBV5-1, the J call TRBJ2-7; D gene uncertain. The CDR3 coding sequence is TGCGCCAGCAGCTTTGAAAGCTCCTACGAGCAGTACTTC. This sequence encodes CASSFESSYEQYF.